This T cell receptor (beta chain) was recovered during a study of T cell changes during pregnancy in multiple sclerosis. The repertoire was sequenced with immunoSEQ multiplex PCR; TCRdb's copy has only in-frame clones and lacks some. The sample has over 85,000 clones; 91% are singletons. Germline V gene lookup returns CDR1 MGHRA and CDR2 YSYEKL. The CDR3 sequence is 14 residues long. Trimming took off 4 bases at V and 5 bases at J, with 13 bases between the two ends. The chain has TRBV4-1 and TRBJ2-3; weak D call: TRBD2 (6 bases). The receptor's source is a female donor in good health, enrolled as a control in a pregnancy study. The sample was peripheral blood, taken after pregnancy. CDR3 sequence: CASSPWVAEDTQYF. In DNA form, the CDR3 reads TGCGCCAGCAGCCCCTGGGTAGCGGAAGATACGCAGTATTTT.